These T cell receptor beta chains were read from a single sample in a study of neurological immune-mediated disorders. TCRdb redid the calling of the 5' RACE reads with MiXCR, one entry per CDR3 protein. Of 25,000 to 35,000 distinct CDR3 sequences in the sample, around 15% were seen once. Input material: PBMCs. These receptors all come from a man aged 70 or older in good health. Both conserved end residues are part of each CDR3. The D gene is left open where the match is weak. Clone size appears in some rows only: once, few, many, or a class for an expanded clone.

J gene | clone size | D gene | V gene | CDR3 protein | CDR3 DNA
TRBJ2-5 | few | . | TRBV11-2 | CASSPDRRETQYF | TGTGCCAGCAGCCCCGACAGGCGAGAGACCCAGTACTTC
TRBJ1-3 | many | . | TRBV7-9 | CASSLGRGNTIYF | TGTGCCAGCAGCCTTGGCAGGGGAAACACCATATATTTT
TRBJ1-1 | many | . | TRBV10-3 | CAISAGLQFSNTEAFF | TGTGCCATCAGTGCGGGCCTACAGTTCTCGAACACTGAAGCTTTCTTT
TRBJ1-4 | many | . | TRBV7-8 | CASSAYRVANEKLFF | TGTGCCAGCAGCGCCTACAGGGTAGCTAATGAAAAACTGTTTTTT
TRBJ2-3 | many | . | TRBV27 | CASIDWNTDTQYF | TGTGCCAGCATAGACTGGAACACAGATACGCAGTATTTT
TRBJ2-3 | . | . | TRBV7-2 | CASSKRAGGTDTQYF | TGTGCCAGCAGCAAGAGGGCTGGGGGCACAGATACGCAGTATTTT
TRBJ2-1 | many | TRBD2 | TRBV5-6 | CASSLAGSGGARNEQFF | TGTGCCAGCAGCTTGGCCGGCAGCGGGGGGGCTCGCAATGAGCAGTTCTTC
TRBJ1-5 | few | . | TRBV12-3/TRBV12-4 | CASSLVGGGSNQPQHF | TGTGCCAGCAGTTTAGTAGGGGGTGGTAGCAATCAGCCCCAGCATTTT
TRBJ2-3 | few | TRBD2 | TRBV7-2 | CASSSTSGVRDTQYF | TGTGCCAGCAGCTCTACTAGCGGGGTGAGAGATACGCAGTATTTT
TRBJ2-2 | many | . | TRBV5-1 | CASSLTGTGNTGELFF | TGCGCCAGCAGCTTGACCGGGACGGGGAACACCGGGGAGCTGTTTTTT
TRBJ2-7 | few | TRBD1 | TRBV28 | CASSLVDRGTHEQYF | TGTGCCAGCAGTTTAGTGGACAGGGGCACCCACGAGCAGTACTTC
TRBJ1-3 | many | TRBD1 | TRBV20-1 | CSARAPGGGNTIYF | TGCAGTGCCAGGGCCCCAGGGGGAGGAAACACCATATATTTT
TRBJ2-7 | . | . | TRBV5-1 | CARSLDLRGASEQYF | TGCGCCAGAAGCTTAGACCTGAGGGGGGCGAGCGAGCAGTACTTC
TRBJ2-3 | many | . | TRBV2 | CASTLSGDTQYF | TGTGCCAGCACCCTCAGCGGAGATACGCAGTATTTT
TRBJ2-7 | many | TRBD1 | TRBV12-5 | CASGPPDRDYEQYF | TGTGCTAGTGGTCCCCCGGACAGGGACTACGAGCAGTACTTC
TRBJ1-2 | many | TRBD1 | TRBV5-1 | CASSLGGQGHYGYTF | TGCGCCAGCAGCTTGGGGGGACAGGGACACTATGGCTACACCTTC
TRBJ2-2 | many | TRBD2 | TRBV7-2 | CASSSKRGANTGELFF | TGTGCCAGCAGCTCCAAGCGGGGGGCCAACACCGGGGAGCTGTTTTTT
TRBJ1-6 | many | . | TRBV9 | CASSVVPTGVDNSPLHF | TGTGCCAGCAGCGTAGTTCCTACAGGAGTCGATAATTCACCCCTCCACTTT
TRBJ2-7 | . | . | TRBV4-3 | CASSQALSSYEQYF | TGCGCCAGCAGCCAAGCGCTTAGCTCCTACGAGCAGTACTTC
TRBJ2-1 | . | . | TRBV5-4 | CASSLGRVGEQFF | TGTGCCAGCAGCTTGGGACGGGTGGGTGAGCAGTTCTTC
TRBJ2-2 | many | TRBD2 | TRBV9 | CASSVEGLGAGELFF | TGTGCCAGCAGCGTAGAGGGACTAGGGGCCGGGGAGCTGTTTTTT
TRBJ1-2 | many | . | TRBV20-1 | CSARDHIETGGDGYTF | TGCAGTGCTAGAGATCATATTGAGACGGGCGGCGATGGCTACACCTTC
TRBJ2-2 | many | . | TRBV6-5 | CASSPGRLGGAGELFF | TGTGCCAGCAGTCCGGGCCGGCTTGGCGGCGCCGGGGAGCTGTTTTTT
TRBJ2-4 | many | TRBD2 | TRBV7-2 | CASSLAVSGGNIQYF | TGTGCCAGCAGCCTGGCGGTTAGCGGGGGGAACATTCAGTACTTC
TRBJ2-7 | many | . | TRBV6-2/TRBV6-3 | CASSPSDEEQYF | TGTGCCAGCAGTCCTTCGGACGAGGAGCAGTACTTC
TRBJ1-2 | many | . | TRBV28 | CASSSLGQLSNYGYTF | TGTGCCAGCAGTTCCCTCGGACAGTTGTCTAACTATGGCTACACCTTC
TRBJ1-1 | many | . | TRBV27 | CASSLQGSTEAFF | TGTGCCAGCAGTTTACAGGGGTCCACTGAAGCTTTCTTT
TRBJ2-5 | many | TRBD1 | TRBV6-2/TRBV6-3 | CASRPRQGEETQYF | TGTGCCAGCAGACCTAGACAGGGAGAAGAGACCCAGTACTTC
TRBJ2-1 | many | . | TRBV2 | CASSEVGGLGNEQFF | TGTGCCAGCAGTGAGGTGGGGGGGCTGGGGAATGAGCAGTTCTTC
TRBJ1-2 | many | TRBD1 | TRBV24-1 | CATSDASGTGVRYGYTF | TGTGCCACCAGTGATGCCTCCGGGACAGGGGTGCGGTATGGCTACACCTTC
TRBJ2-1 | many | . | TRBV29-1 | CSVVPGSYNEQFF | TGCAGCGTTGTTCCAGGGTCCTACAATGAGCAGTTCTTC
TRBJ2-2 | many | . | TRBV6-2/TRBV6-3 | CASTLSRELFF | TGTGCCAGCACCCTGTCCCGGGAGCTGTTTTTT
TRBJ2-3 | many | . | TRBV5-6 | CASRLKSTDTQYF | TGTGCCAGCAGGTTGAAATCCACAGATACGCAGTATTTT
TRBJ2-1 | many | TRBD2 | TRBV20-1 | CSARDVLAGGEEQFF | TGCAGTGCTAGAGATGTCCTAGCGGGGGGGGAAGAGCAGTTCTTC